This T cell receptor beta chain was sequenced in a study of blood T cell repertoires in COVID-19. In the study overall: Acute and convalescent COVID-19 samples came from the United States, Italy and Spain. PBMCs, B-cell-depleted T cells, or T cells provided the cDNA or gDNA that made up the material.

Original handling: From reference gene primer amplification, estimates of nucleated cell counts were derived. Profiling relied on immunoSEQ multiplex PCR, and the TCRdb table lists in-frame clones only, not all of them. D and trimming come from the DNA, and the V and J calls and clone size come from that table. Of about 270,000 clones in the sample, over 75% were seen once. The V end lost 1 base, the J end lost 6 bases, and 12 bases lay between the germline ends. The germline V gene encodes CDR1 MGHRA and CDR2 YSYEKL. This CDR3 is 14 amino acids long. Sequenced material: peripheral blood. This chain links TRBV4-1 with TRBJ1-2; tentatively, D is TRBD1 (5 bases). The receptor comes from a woman between 65 and 79 years old with acute or convalescent COVID-19. Here the CDR3 reads CASSQVPGIHGYTF. The CDR3 DNA reads as TGCGCCAGCAGCCAAGTACCAGGGATTCATGGCTACACCTTC.